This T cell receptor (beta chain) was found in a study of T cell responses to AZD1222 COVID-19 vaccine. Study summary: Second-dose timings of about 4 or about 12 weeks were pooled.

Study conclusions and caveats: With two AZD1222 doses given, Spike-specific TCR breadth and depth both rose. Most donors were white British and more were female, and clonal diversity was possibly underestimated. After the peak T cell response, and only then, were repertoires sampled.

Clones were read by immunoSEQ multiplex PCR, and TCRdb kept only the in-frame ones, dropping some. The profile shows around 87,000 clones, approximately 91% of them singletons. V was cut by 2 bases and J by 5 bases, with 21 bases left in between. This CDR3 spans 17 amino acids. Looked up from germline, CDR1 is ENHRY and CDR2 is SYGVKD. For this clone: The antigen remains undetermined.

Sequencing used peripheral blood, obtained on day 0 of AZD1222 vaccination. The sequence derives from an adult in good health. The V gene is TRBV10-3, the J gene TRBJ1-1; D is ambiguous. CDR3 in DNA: TGTGCCATCAGTGAGGGCGTAAGTTTTAGGCGAGGGACTGAAGCTTTCTTT. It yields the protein CAISEGVSFRRGTEAFF.